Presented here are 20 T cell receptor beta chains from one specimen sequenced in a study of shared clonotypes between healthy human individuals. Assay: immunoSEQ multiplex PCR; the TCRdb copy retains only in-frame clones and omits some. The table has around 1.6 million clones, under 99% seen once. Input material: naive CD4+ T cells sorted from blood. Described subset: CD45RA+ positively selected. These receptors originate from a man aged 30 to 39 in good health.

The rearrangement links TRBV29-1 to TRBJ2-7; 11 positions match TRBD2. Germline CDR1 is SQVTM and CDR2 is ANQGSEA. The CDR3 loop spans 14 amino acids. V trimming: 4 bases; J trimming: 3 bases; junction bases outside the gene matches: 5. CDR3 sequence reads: CSVATSGTVYEQYF. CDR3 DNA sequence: TGCAGCGTTGCGACTAGCGGGACCGTCTACGAGCAGTACTTC.

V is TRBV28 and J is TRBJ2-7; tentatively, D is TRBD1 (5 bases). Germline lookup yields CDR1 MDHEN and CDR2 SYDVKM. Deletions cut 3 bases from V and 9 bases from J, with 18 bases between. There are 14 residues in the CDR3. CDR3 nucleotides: TGTGCCAGCAGTTTTACCCCCGGGCAGGGCGGGCAGTACTTC. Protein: CASSFTPGQGGQYF.

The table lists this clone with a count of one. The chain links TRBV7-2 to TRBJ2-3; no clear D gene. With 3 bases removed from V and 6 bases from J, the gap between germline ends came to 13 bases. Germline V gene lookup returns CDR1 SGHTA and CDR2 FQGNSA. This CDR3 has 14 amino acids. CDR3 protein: CASSLAHPTDTQYF. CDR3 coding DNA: TGTGCCAGCAGCTTGGCCCACCCCACGGATACGCAGTATTTT.

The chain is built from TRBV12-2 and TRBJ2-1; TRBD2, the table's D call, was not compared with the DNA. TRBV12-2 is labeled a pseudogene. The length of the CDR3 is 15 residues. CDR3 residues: CASRYMTKEYNEQFF. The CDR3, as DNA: TGTGCAAGTCGCTATATGACTAAAGAATACAATGAGCAGTTCTTC.

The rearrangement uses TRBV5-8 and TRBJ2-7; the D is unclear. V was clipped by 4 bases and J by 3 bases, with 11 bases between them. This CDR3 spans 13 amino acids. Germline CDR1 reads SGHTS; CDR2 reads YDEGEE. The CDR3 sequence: CASSKARSYEQYF. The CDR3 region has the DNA TGTGCCAGCAGCAAGGCCAGGAGCTACGAGCAGTACTTC.

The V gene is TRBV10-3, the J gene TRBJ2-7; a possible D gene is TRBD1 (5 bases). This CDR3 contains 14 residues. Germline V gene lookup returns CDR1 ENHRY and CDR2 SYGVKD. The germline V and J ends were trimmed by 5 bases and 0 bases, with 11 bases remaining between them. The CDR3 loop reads CAISPDISSYEQYF. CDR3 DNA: TGTGCCATCAGTCCGGACATAAGCTCCTACGAGCAGTACTTC.

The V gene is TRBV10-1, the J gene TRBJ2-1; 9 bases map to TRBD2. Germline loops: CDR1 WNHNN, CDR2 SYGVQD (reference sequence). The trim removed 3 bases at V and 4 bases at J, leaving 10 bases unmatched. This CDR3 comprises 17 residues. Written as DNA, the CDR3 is TGCGCCAGCAGTGACAGTAGCGGGAGTAAGAGTTACAATGAGCAGTTCTTC. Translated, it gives CASSDSSGSKSYNEQFF.

The CDR3 protein is CAIQGQGRYEQYF. The CDR3 DNA sequence: TGTGCCATCCAGGGACAGGGTCGGTACGAGCAGTACTTC. The rearrangement uses TRBV10-3 and TRBJ2-7, with 9 bases matching TRBD1. Germline V CDR1 and CDR2: ENHRY, SYGVKD. The V segment lost 8 bases and the J segment 4 bases; nucleotides outside the gene matches: 6. This CDR3 comprises 13 residues.

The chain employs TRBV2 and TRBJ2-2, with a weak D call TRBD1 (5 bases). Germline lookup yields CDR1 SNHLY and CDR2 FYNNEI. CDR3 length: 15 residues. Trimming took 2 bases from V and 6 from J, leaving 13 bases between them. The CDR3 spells CASSEIDPTAGELFF. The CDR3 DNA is TGTGCCAGCAGTGAAATTGACCCGACAGCCGGGGAGCTGTTTTTT.

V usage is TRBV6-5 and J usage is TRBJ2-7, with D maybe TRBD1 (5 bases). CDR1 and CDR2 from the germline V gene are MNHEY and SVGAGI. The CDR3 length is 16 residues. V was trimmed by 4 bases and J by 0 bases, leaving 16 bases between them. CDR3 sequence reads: CASSFDRRTGSYEQYF. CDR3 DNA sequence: TGTGCCAGCAGTTTTGACAGACGCACCGGCTCCTACGAGCAGTACTTC.

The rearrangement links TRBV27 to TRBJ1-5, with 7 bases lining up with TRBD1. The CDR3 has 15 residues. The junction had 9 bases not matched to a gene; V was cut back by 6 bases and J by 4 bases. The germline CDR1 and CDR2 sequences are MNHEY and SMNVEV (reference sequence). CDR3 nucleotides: TGTGCCAGCAGCCCAATTAAGACAGGGAATCAGCCCCAGCATTTT. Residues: CASSPIKTGNQPQHF.

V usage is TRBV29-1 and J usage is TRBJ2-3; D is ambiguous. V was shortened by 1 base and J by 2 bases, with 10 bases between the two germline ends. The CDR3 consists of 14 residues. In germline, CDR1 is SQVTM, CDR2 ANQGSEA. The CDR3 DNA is TGCAGCGTTGAAGCGGGTGCTTCCACAGATACGCAGTATTTT. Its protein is CSVEAGASTDTQYF.

The CDR3 DNA sequence: TGCGCCAGCAGTGAAGGCCTCGGCGAGCAGTACTTC. Protein sequence: CASSEGLGEQYF. The chain combines TRBV10-2 with TRBJ2-7, with no clear D. Germline CDR1 reads WSHSY; CDR2 reads SAAADI. V was pared by 3 bases and J by 6 bases, with 9 bases between. This CDR3 contains 12 residues.

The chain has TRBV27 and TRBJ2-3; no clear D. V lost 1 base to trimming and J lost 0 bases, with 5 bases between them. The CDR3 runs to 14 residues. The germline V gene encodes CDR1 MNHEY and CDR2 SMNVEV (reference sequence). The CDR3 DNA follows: TGTGCCAGCAGTTTATGGTCTAGCACAGATACGCAGTATTTT. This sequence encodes CASSLWSSTDTQYF.

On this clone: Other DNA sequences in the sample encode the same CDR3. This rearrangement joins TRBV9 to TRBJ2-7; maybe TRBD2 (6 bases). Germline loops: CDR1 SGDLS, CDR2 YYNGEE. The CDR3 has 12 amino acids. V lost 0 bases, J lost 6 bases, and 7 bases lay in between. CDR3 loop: CASSVVGGEQYF. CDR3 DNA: TGTGCCAGCAGCGTAGTCGGGGGCGAGCAGTACTTC. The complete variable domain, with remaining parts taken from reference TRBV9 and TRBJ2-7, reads DSGVTQTPKHLITATGQRVTLRCSPRSGDLSVYWYQQSLDQGLQFLIQYYNGEERAKGNILERFSAQQFPDLHSELNLSSLELGDSALYFCASSVVGGEQYFGPGTRLTVT.

The CDR3 nucleotides read TGCAGTGCTTCGACCACAGATACGCAGTATTTT. It specifies CSASTTDTQYF. V and J are TRBV20-1 and TRBJ2-3; D not certain. CDR3 length equals 11 residues. V lost 5 bases to trimming and J lost 2 bases, with 5 bases between them. Germline loops: CDR1 DFQATT, CDR2 SNEGSKA (reference sequence).

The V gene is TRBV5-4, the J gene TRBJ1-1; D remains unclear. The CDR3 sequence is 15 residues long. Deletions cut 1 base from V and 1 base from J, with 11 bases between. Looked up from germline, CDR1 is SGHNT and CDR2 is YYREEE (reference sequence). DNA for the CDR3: TGTGCCAGCAGCTTGCCGGCAGCGGGGAACACTGAAGCTTTCTTT. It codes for CASSLPAAGNTEAFF.

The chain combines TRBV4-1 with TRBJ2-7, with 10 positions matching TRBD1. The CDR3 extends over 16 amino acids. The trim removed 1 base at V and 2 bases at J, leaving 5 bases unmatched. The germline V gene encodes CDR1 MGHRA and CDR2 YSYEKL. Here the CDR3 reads CASSQGPGTGAYEQYF. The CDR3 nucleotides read TGCGCCAGCAGCCAAGGACCTGGGACAGGGGCCTACGAGCAGTACTTC.

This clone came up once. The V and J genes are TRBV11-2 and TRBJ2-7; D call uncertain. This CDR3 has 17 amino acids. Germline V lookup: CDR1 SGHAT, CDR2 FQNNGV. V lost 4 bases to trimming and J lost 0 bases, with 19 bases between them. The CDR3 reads CASSSGYWAQSSYEQYF. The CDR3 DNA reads TGTGCCAGCAGCTCCGGGTACTGGGCACAGAGCTCCTACGAGCAGTACTTC.

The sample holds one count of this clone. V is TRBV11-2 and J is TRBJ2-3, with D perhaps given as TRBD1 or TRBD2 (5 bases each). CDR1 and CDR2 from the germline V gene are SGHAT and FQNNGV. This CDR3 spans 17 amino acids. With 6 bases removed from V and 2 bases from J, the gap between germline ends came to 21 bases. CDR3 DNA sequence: TGTGCCAGCAGTAAAGGTCGGGACGGAACTAACACAGATACGCAGTATTTT. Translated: CASSKGRDGTNTDTQYF. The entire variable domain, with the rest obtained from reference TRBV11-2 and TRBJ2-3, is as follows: EAGVAQSPRYKIIEKRQSVAFWCNPISGHATLYWYQQILGQGPKLLIQFQNNGVVDDSQLPKDRFSAERLKGVDSTLKIQPAKLEDSAVYLCASSKGRDGTNTDTQYFGPGTRLTVL.